The 24 T cell receptor beta chains listed next were all sequenced from one sample in a study of beta chain features in type 1 diabetes. As every portion of the isolated RNA was reverse transcribed, the sequencing read expressed TCRB transcripts. Measured with immunoSEQ multiplex PCR; TCRdb has only the in-frame clones, and not every one. The sample yields 200,000 to 250,000 clones, 9.6% seen once. The sample comprised naive CD4+ T cells from blood. The receptors derive from a woman aged 18-29 years in good health.

This chain joins TRBV15 and TRBJ1-4, with D possibly matching TRBD1 (5 bases). The CDR3 contains 14 residues. The germline V gene has CDR1 LNHNV and CDR2 YYDKDF (reference sequence). Trimming pared 1 base from V and 12 bases from J, leaving 15 bases between. This chain's CDR3 is CATSRGELTGELFF. The DNA of the CDR3 is TGTGCCACCAGCAGAGGGGAACTCACGGGGGAACTGTTTTTT.

The chain employs TRBV5-6 and TRBJ2-2; D remains ambiguous. The V gene's germline CDR1 is SGHDT and CDR2 YYEEEE. The CDR3 is 12 residues long. Trimming left V 1 base short and J 7 bases short, with 5 bases between. CDR3 sequence reads: CASSLWSGELFF. CDR3 DNA: TGTGCCAGCAGCTTGTGGAGCGGGGAGCTGTTTTTT.

The chain has TRBV27 and TRBJ1-1; 7 nucleotides agree with TRBD1. Germline CDR1 MNHEY, CDR2 SMNVEV (reference sequence). Trimming removed 1 base from V and 4 bases from J; junction bases left unmatched: 3. The CDR3 contains 14 residues. CDR3 region: CASSLLQGITEAFF. The CDR3 DNA sequence: TGTGCCAGCAGTTTATTACAGGGGATCACTGAAGCTTTCTTT.

This clone was found many times. The chain links TRBV30 to TRBJ2-5; D remains unclear. CDR3 length: 12 residues. Looked up from germline, CDR1 is GTSNPN and CDR2 is SVGIG (reference sequence). Trimming cost V 4 bases and J 5 bases, with 11 bases left between them. CDR3 DNA: TGTGCCTGGACCCTAAATTCGGAGACCCAGTACTTC. Translation: CAWTLNSETQYF. Combining the CDR3 with reference TRBV30 and TRBJ2-5 gives the whole variable domain SQTIHQWPATLVQPVGSPLSLECTVEGTSNPNLYWYRQAAGRGLQLLFYSVGIGQISSEVPQNLSASRPQDRQFILSSKKLLLSDSGFYLCAWTLNSETQYFGPGTRLLVL.

V usage is TRBV10-3 and J usage is TRBJ2-7; weak D call: TRBD1 (6 bases). Per the germline V gene, CDR1 is ENHRY and CDR2 is SYGVKD. The CDR3 has 16 amino acids. Trimming cost V 6 bases and J 0 bases, with 18 bases left between them. The CDR3, as DNA: TGTGCCATCAGGCCCGGTGACAGGAGTAGCTCCTACGAGCAGTACTTC. It yields the protein CAIRPGDRSSSYEQYF.

This clone was counted only a few times. This chain connects TRBV9 to TRBJ1-1; D is unresolved. This CDR3 comprises 15 residues. The V gene lost 4 bases and the J gene lost 1 base, with 14 bases spanning the gap. Per germline, CDR1 SGDLS and CDR2 YYNGEE. The CDR3 is CASSPQRGPNTEAFF. In DNA, the CDR3 is TGTGCCAGCAGCCCCCAGCGAGGGCCGAACACTGAAGCTTTCTTT.

CDR3 DNA sequence: TGTGCCAGCGGTTACAGGGGGAGTCAGCCCCAGCATTTT. This encodes CASGYRGSQPQHF. The chain is built from TRBV2 and TRBJ1-5; the match to TRBD1 covers 8 bases. V lost 8 bases and J lost 6; bases outside the gene matches: 6. The CDR3 contains 13 residues. The V gene's germline CDR1 is SNHLY and CDR2 FYNNEI.

The chain recombines TRBV30 with TRBJ1-1; D unclear. V lost 1 base and J lost 1, with 10 bases in between. Germline V CDR1 and CDR2: GTSNPN, SVGIG (reference sequence). This CDR3 contains 14 residues. The CDR3 is CAWSAGSWNTEAFF. CDR3 in DNA: TGTGCCTGGAGTGCTGGCAGTTGGAACACTGAAGCTTTCTTT.

CDR3 sequence: CASSFSSGSTDTQYF. The CDR3 nucleotides read TGTGCCAGCAGCTTTAGCAGCGGGAGCACAGATACGCAGTATTTT. The chain has TRBV5-4 and TRBJ2-3; maybe TRBD2 (6 bases). The V gene lost 2 bases and the J gene lost 0 bases, with 10 bases spanning the gap. The CDR3 is 15 amino acids. From germline, CDR1 is SGHNT and CDR2 YYREEE (reference sequence).

This clone was found a few times. The CDR3 DNA reads TGCAGCGCGTCCGGAGGGGCCAAGAACACTGAAGCTTTCTTT. This translates into CSASGGAKNTEAFF. This rearrangement joins TRBV29-1 to TRBJ1-1, with D possibly TRBD1 on 5 matching bases. V was shortened by 7 bases and J by 1 base, with 16 bases between the two germline ends. Per germline, CDR1 SQVTM and CDR2 ANQGSEA. This CDR3 region has 14 residues.

The chain is built from TRBV5-6 and TRBJ1-1; D unresolved. This CDR3 is built from 15 residues. V was clipped by 1 base and J by 2 bases, with 12 bases between them. The germline V gene encodes CDR1 SGHDT and CDR2 YYEEEE. Here the CDR3 reads CASSLNAAPNTEAFF. The CDR3 DNA follows: TGTGCCAGCAGCTTGAACGCAGCGCCCAACACTGAAGCTTTCTTT.

In this sample, this clone turned up a few times. This chain links TRBV5-1 with TRBJ1-1, with D tentatively TRBD1 (5 bases). V lost 0 bases to trimming and J lost 3 bases, with 9 bases between them. The CDR3 has 14 residues. The V gene's germline CDR1 is SGHRS and CDR2 YFSETQ. This CDR3 is CASSLAGGDTEAFF. CDR3 sequence (DNA): TGCGCCAGCAGCTTGGCGGGGGGGGACACTGAAGCTTTCTTT.

This clone has just a few counts. This chain links TRBV5-6 with TRBJ2-1, with no clear D. Trimming removed 2 bases at V and 1 base at J, with 10 bases between. The V gene's germline CDR1 is SGHDT and CDR2 YYEEEE. CDR3 length: 15 amino acids. The CDR3, as DNA: TGTGCCAGCAGCTTTAGAGGCGTATCCTACAATGAGCAGTTCTTC. Protein product: CASSFRGVSYNEQFF. The full variable domain, completed using reference TRBV5-6 and TRBJ2-1, is DAGVTQSPTHLIKTRGQQVTLRCSPKSGHDTVSWYQQALGQGPQFIFQYYEEEERQRGNFPDRFSGHQFPNYSSELNVNALLLGDSALYLCASSFRGVSYNEQFFGPGTRLTVL.

The chain uses TRBV29-1 and TRBJ2-7; TRBD1 matches 7 bases. The CDR3 is made up of 14 amino acids. Germline CDR1 and CDR2: SQVTM and ANQGSEA. J lost 6 bases, V lost 6 bases, and 14 bases had no gene match. CDR3 sequence: CSVERGPSEGEQYF. CDR3 nucleotide sequence: TGCAGCGTAGAAAGGGGGCCCTCGGAAGGCGAGCAGTACTTC.

The chain uses TRBV7-9 and TRBJ2-1; TRBD1 aligns across 7 bases. The germline V gene has CDR1 SEHNR and CDR2 FQNEAQ (reference sequence). The trim removed 1 base at V and 1 base at J, leaving 7 bases unmatched. This CDR3 has 17 amino acids. The CDR3 is CASSLGARGSSYNEQFF. CDR3 DNA sequence: TGTGCCAGCAGCTTAGGTGCCAGGGGGTCTTCCTACAATGAGCAGTTCTTC.

This clone appeared a few times. V gene TRBV29-1 combines with J gene TRBJ2-5; 7 nucleotides align to TRBD1. The CDR3 runs to 15 residues. CDR1 and CDR2 from the germline V gene are SQVTM and ANQGSEA. V lost 4 bases and J lost 1; bases outside the gene matches: 9. CDR3 in amino acids: CSVGQGVGGQETQYF. The CDR3, as DNA: TGCAGCGTTGGTCAGGGGGTGGGTGGCCAAGAGACCCAGTACTTC.

The chain combines TRBV7-9 with TRBJ2-2; TRBD2 matches 9 bases. V trimming: 0 bases; J trimming: 3 bases; junction bases outside the gene matches: 2. Germline V gene data show CDR1 as SEHNR and CDR2 as FQNEAQ (reference sequence). The CDR3 length is 16 residues. CDR3: CASSLALAGHTGELFF. The DNA for the CDR3 is TGTGCCAGCAGCTTAGCCCTAGCGGGACACACCGGGGAGCTGTTTTTT.

CDR3 in amino acids: CASSPGLAQETQYF. DNA for the CDR3: TGTGCCAGCAGCCCAGGACTAGCCCAAGAGACCCAGTACTTC. The chain uses TRBV7-2 and TRBJ2-5, with 8 bases lining up with TRBD2. CDR1 and CDR2 from the germline V gene are SGHTA and FQGNSA. J gave up 1 base and V 5 bases, and 3 bases lay outside the gene matches. The CDR3 spans 14 residues.

The genes are TRBV5-1 and TRBJ2-7; D possibly corresponds to TRBD2 (6 bases). The CDR3 sequence is 16 residues long. Germline V lookup: CDR1 SGHRS, CDR2 YFSETQ. Trimming pared 4 bases from V and 0 bases from J, leaving 17 bases between. The CDR3 DNA sequence: TGCGCCAGCAGCCTAACCGGGACTTTAAGCTCCTACGAGCAGTACTTC. It specifies CASSLTGTLSSYEQYF.

This clone was seen a handful of times. The chain uses TRBV30 and TRBJ2-7; the match to TRBD2 covers 8 bases. The germline V gene encodes CDR1 GTSNPN and CDR2 SVGIG (reference sequence). The CDR3 loop spans 11 amino acids. V dropped 5 bases and J dropped 4; count of bases not matched to a gene: 1. CDR3 DNA sequence: TGTGCCTGGGGGACTAGTTACGAGCAGTACTTC. It specifies CAWGTSYEQYF.

The rearrangement joins TRBV27 to TRBJ2-4, with 10 bases identical to TRBD2. V trimming: 2 bases; J trimming: 3 bases; junction bases outside the gene matches: 7. The CDR3 covers 17 residues. Germline-derived CDR1 and CDR2 are MNHEY and SMNVEV (reference sequence). The CDR3 coding sequence is TGTGCCAGCAGTTTAAGGGACCCTAGCGGGAGCAAAAACATTCAGTACTTC. Amino acids: CASSLRDPSGSKNIQYF.

This clone has just a few counts. This chain connects TRBV2 to TRBJ2-7; 7 bases fit TRBD2. Germline trimming cut 4 bases from V and 3 bases from J; bases unmatched to any gene: 0. Germline CDR1 SNHLY, CDR2 FYNNEI. The CDR3 is 12 amino acids. CDR3 sequence reads: CASSGTSYEQYF. CDR3 nucleotides: TGTGCCAGCAGTGGGACTAGCTACGAGCAGTACTTC.

V and J are TRBV7-8 and TRBJ2-1, with 7 bases fitting TRBD2. V dropped 4 bases and J dropped 2; count of bases not matched to a gene: 5. The CDR3 extends over 15 amino acids. CDR1 is SGHVS, CDR2 FQNEAQ, per germline. CDR3 protein: CASSYREVPYNEQFF. In nucleotides, the CDR3 is TGTGCCAGCAGCTATCGGGAGGTTCCCTACAATGAGCAGTTCTTC.

The CDR3 sequence: CASSVGEGQAYEQYF. DNA of the CDR3: TGTGCCAGCAGCGTAGGGGAAGGACAGGCCTACGAGCAGTACTTC. This chain uses TRBV9 with TRBJ2-7; 7 positions match TRBD1. With 0 bases clipped from V and 2 bases from J, the junction kept 5 bases outside the gene matches. The germline CDR1 and CDR2 sequences are SGDLS and YYNGEE. This CDR3 contains 15 residues.